This T cell receptor (beta chain) was sequenced during a study of T cells in Graves' hyperthyroidism and ophthalmopathy. Amplification yielded TCR beta CDR3 regions, with RNA transcripts as the source. Carried out on the TCR CDR3, a first-round RT-PCR used the HTBI primer set. TCRdb processed the multiplex PCR reads anew with MiXCR; each CDR3 protein has one entry. Seen here are about 420,000 distinct CDR3 sequences, around 14% observed once, and the top ten hold over 7.5%. This clonotype was detected many times. Input material: blood. The receptor was derived from a woman aged 18-29 years with Graves' hyperthyroidism.

CDR3 sequence (DNA): TGTGCCAGCAGTTTATTCCCGGCTAGCGCGGCCGGGGAGCTGTTTTTT. Residues: CASSLFPASAAGELFF. V usage is TRBV28 and J usage is TRBJ2-2; TRBD2 is a possible D gene (6 bases). The CDR3 extends over 16 amino acids. Trimming took 1 base from V and 6 from J, leaving 15 bases between them. Germline values: CDR1 MDHEN, CDR2 SYDVKM.